The entry that follows covers one TCR beta chain sequence. Its antigen is not identified. Healthy and HIV-negative, the adult donors had no recent acute infections or vaccinations. Germline-derived CDR1 and CDR2 are MNHEY and SMNVEV (reference sequence). The CDR3 runs 10 residues. The ends were cut back, 8 bases at V and 10 bases at J, with 9 bases in the middle. When replicate PCRs were run on sorted subsets, they used about 200 ng DNA, roughly 30,000 T cell genomes. TCRdb keeps only in-frame clones here, not all; method: immunoSEQ multiplex PCR. The table has roughly 1,000,000 clones, 70% to 80% seen once. The data belong to a study of shared clonotypes between healthy human individuals. Background on the study: CD4 naive and CD4 memory each took three plates per donor, while CD8 naive took two and CD8 memory one. Study-wide results and caveats: Naive subsets generally had larger estimated richness than memory subsets.

The chain is built from TRBV27 and TRBJ2-1; D unclear. This sequence originates from a young man in good health. Some clones in this sample may be carry-over from other donors' samples. Source material: memory CD4+ T cells from PBMCs. Subset defined: CD45RA-negative fraction. The CDR3 protein is CASGLGEQFF. CDR3 nucleotide sequence: TGTGCCAGCGGGTTAGGCGAGCAGTTCTTC.